The 7 T cell receptor beta chains listed next were all sequenced from one sample in a study of T cell responses to AZD1222 COVID-19 vaccine. Assay used: immunoSEQ multiplex PCR; TCRdb lists only in-frame clones, some missing. Seen here are about 120,000 clones, around 90% observed once, and the top ten hold just over 9.5%. Specimen: peripheral blood, collected on day 0 of AZD1222 vaccination. The receptors originated from an adult in good health.

This clone has just one count. The rearrangement joins TRBV24-1 to TRBJ1-4; TRBD1 agrees at 7 bases. The CDR3 extends over 16 amino acids. CDR1 KGHDR and CDR2 SFDVKD come from the germline V gene. The ends lost 5 bases at V and 8 bases at J; junction bases unmatched: 13. This chain's CDR3 is CATSGPPTGAKEKLFF. CDR3 nucleotide sequence: TGTGCCACCAGTGGCCCCCCTACAGGGGCGAAGGAAAAACTGTTTTTT.

The V call is TRBV18, the J call TRBJ2-3, with a possible D match to TRBD2 (6 bases). The CDR3 extends over 16 amino acids. Germline V gene lookup returns CDR1 KGHSH and CDR2 LQKENI. V was trimmed by 0 bases and J by 1 base, leaving 11 bases between them. The CDR3 region has the DNA TGTGCCAGCTCACCACCGATAGCGGCGGGCACAGATACGCAGTATTTT. Protein: CASSPPIAAGTDTQYF.

CDR3 bases: TGTGCCAGCTCACCACCCTCCGGGGGTTTCACAGATACGCAGTATTTT. It yields the protein CASSPPSGGFTDTQYF. The V gene is TRBV18, the J gene TRBJ2-3; the D gene is possibly TRBD2 (6 bases). The length of the CDR3 is 16 residues. V gave up 0 bases and J gave up 2 bases, with 12 bases separating them. Per the germline V gene, CDR1 is KGHSH and CDR2 is LQKENI.

The chain has TRBV3-1 (or the pseudogene TRBV3-2) and TRBJ2-7; TRBD2 agrees at 8 bases. From germline, CDR1 is LGHDT and CDR2 YNNKEL (reference sequence). CDR3 length: 18 residues. Trimming at V came to 0 bases and at J to 5 bases, leaving 15 bases not matched to a gene. The CDR3 DNA follows: TGTGCCAGCAGCCAAGATATCCAGAGCGGGAGAACTCGCCACGAGCAGTACTTC. Translation: CASSQDIQSGRTRHEQYF.

This chain uses TRBV7-3 with TRBJ2-2; perhaps TRBD2 as D (5 bases). The germline V gene encodes CDR1 SGHTA and CDR2 FQGTGA. The CDR3 runs 14 residues. The V end was cut by 1 base, the J end by 7 bases, with 10 bases between. DNA for the CDR3: TGTGCCAGCAGCTTAAGTAGCGTTGGCGGGGAGCTGTTTTTT. Its translation: CASSLSSVGGELFF.

The rearrangement links TRBV4-3 to TRBJ2-2, with TRBD1 matching 7 bases. The CDR3 extends over 16 amino acids. Germline CDR1 LGHNA, CDR2 YSLEER. Trimming at V came to 0 bases and at J to 7 bases, leaving 8 bases not matched to a gene. The CDR3: CASSQETGAQGGELFF. Here the CDR3 DNA reads TGCGCCAGCAGCCAAGAAACAGGGGCGCAGGGCGGGGAGCTGTTTTTT.

The chain is built from TRBV20-1 and TRBJ1-1; D may be TRBD1 (5 bases). The CDR3 has 12 residues. V was cut by 3 bases and J by 5 bases, with 10 bases left in between. Germline-derived CDR1 and CDR2 are DFQATT and SNEGSKA (reference sequence). CDR3 coding DNA: TGCAGTGCTAGTAGGGGAGGGACTGAAGCTTTCTTT. This gives the protein CSASRGGTEAFF.